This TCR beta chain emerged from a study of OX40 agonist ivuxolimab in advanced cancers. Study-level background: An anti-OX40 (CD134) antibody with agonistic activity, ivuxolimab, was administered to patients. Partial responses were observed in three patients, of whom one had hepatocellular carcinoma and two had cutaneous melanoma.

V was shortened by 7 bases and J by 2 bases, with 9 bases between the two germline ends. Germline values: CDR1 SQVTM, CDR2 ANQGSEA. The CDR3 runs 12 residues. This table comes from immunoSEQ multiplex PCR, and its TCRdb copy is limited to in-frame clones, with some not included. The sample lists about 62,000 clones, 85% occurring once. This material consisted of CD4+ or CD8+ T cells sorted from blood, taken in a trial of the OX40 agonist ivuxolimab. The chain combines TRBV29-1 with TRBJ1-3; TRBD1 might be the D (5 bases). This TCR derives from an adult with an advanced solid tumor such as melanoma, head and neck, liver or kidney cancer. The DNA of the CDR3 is TGCAGCGCTGAGGGACCTGGAAACACCATATATTTT. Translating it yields CSAEGPGNTIYF.